This T cell receptor (beta chain) was obtained from a study of blood T cell repertoires in COVID-19. Study context: Researchers got acute and convalescent COVID-19 samples from the United States, Italy and Spain. PBMCs, B-cell-depleted T cells, or T cells were the source of the cDNA or gDNA that made up the material.

In the authors' workflow: Amplification from reference gene primers served as the basis for estimated nucleated cell counts. Assay used: immunoSEQ multiplex PCR; TCRdb lists only in-frame clones, some missing. D and trimming were read from the DNA, whereas the V and J calls and clone size are those reported in that table. The data contain about 250,000 clones, 80% to 85% of them singletons. V was shortened by 5 bases and J by 12 bases, with 17 bases between the two germline ends. This CDR3 region has 12 residues. Germline CDR1 is SGHDT and CDR2 is YYEEEE. Sequenced: peripheral blood. This sequence originates from a man in his forties or fifties with acute or convalescent COVID-19. The V and J genes are TRBV5-6 and TRBJ2-5, with a possible D match to TRBD2 (6 bases). CDR3 residues: CASRAGWTNEYF. The CDR3 nucleotides read TGTGCCAGCAGGGCGGGATGGACTAACGAGTACTTC.